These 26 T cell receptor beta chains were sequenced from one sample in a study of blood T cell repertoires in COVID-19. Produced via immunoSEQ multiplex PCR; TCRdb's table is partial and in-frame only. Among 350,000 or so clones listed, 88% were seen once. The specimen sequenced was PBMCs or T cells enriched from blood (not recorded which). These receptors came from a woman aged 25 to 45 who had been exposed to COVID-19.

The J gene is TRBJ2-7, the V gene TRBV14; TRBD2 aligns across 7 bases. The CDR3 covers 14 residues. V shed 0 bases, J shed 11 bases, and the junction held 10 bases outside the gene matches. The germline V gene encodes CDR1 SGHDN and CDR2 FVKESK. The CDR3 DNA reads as TGTGCCAGCAGCCAAGATTCTGGGAGGGCTGGGGAGTACTTC. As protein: CASSQDSGRAGEYF.

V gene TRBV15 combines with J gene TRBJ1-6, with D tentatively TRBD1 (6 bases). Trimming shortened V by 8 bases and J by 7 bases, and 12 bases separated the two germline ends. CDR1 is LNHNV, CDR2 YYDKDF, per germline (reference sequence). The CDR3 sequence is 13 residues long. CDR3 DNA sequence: TGTGCCACCTCCAGGGGTATGAATTCACCCCTCCACTTT. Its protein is CATSRGMNSPLHF. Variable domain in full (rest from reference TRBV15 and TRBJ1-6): DAMVIQNPRYQVTQFGKPVTLSCSQTLNHNVMYWYQQKSSQAPKLLFHYYDKDFNNEADTPDNFQSRRPNTSFCFLDIRSPGLGDTAMYLCATSRGMNSPLHFGNGTRLTVT.

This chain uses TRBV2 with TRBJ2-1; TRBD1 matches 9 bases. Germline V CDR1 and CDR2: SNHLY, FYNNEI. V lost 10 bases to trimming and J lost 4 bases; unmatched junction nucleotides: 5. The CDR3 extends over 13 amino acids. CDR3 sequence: CATPGQGYNEQFF. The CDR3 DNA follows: TGTGCCACTCCGGGACAGGGATACAATGAGCAGTTCTTC.

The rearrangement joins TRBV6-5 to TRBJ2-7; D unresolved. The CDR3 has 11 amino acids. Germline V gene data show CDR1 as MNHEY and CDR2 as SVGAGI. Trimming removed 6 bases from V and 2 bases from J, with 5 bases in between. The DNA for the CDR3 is TGTGCCAGCAGAGGAGCCTACGAGCAGTACTTC. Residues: CASRGAYEQYF.

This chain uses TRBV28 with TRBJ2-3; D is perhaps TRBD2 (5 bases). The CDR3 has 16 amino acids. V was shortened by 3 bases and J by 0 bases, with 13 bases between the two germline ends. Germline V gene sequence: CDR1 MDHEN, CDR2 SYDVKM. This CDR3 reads CASSFLGLYSTDTQYF. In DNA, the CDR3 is TGTGCCAGCAGTTTCCTTGGACTTTATAGCACAGATACGCAGTATTTT.

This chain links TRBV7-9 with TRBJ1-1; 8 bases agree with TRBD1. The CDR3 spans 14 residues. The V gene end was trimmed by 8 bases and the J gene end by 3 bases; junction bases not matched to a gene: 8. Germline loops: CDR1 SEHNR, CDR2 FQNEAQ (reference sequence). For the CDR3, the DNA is TGTGCCAGCTCAAGGACAGGGCAAGACACTGAAGCTTTCTTT. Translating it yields CASSRTGQDTEAFF.

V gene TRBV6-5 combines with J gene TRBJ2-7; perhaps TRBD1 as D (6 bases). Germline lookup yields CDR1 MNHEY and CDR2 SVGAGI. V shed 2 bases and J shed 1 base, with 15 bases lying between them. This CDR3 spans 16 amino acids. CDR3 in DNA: TGTGCCAGCAGTTACGCCAGGGACACCTCTTCCTACGAGCAGTACTTC. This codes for CASSYARDTSSYEQYF.

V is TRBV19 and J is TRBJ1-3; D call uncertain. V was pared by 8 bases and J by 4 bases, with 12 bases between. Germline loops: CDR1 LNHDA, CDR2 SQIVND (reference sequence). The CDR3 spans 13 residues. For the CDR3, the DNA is TGTGCCAGTGGAGGAGGTTGGGGAAACACCATATATTTT. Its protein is CASGGGWGNTIYF.

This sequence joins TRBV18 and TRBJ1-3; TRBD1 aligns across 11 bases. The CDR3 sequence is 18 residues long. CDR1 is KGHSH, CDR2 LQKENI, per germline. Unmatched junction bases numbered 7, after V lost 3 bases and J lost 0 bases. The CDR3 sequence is CASSPSSGTGGSGNTIYF. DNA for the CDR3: TGTGCCAGCTCACCCTCCTCCGGGACAGGGGGCTCTGGAAACACCATATATTTT. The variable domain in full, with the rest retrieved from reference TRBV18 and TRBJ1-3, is NAGVMQNPRHLVRRRGQEARLRCSPMKGHSHVYWYRQLPEEGLKFMVYLQKENIIDESGMPKERFSAEFPKEGPSILRIQQVVRGDSAAYFCASSPSSGTGGSGNTIYFGEGSWLTVV.

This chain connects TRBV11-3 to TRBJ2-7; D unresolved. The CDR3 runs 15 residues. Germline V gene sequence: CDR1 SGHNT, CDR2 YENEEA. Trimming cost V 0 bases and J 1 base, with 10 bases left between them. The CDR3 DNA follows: TGTGCCAGCAGCTTAGAGAATGTAGCTTCCTACGAGCAGTACTTC. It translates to CASSLENVASYEQYF.

The CDR3 sequence is CASSPQTGFASGIDEQFF. CDR3 DNA: TGTGCCAGCTCACCCCAGACAGGGTTTGCTAGCGGGATCGATGAGCAGTTCTTC. The rearrangement links TRBV18 to TRBJ2-1; 9 bases line up with TRBD2. The J segment lost 8 bases and the V segment lost 3 bases, leaving 17 bases of the junction unmatched. The CDR3 length is 18 residues. The germline gives CDR1 KGHSH, CDR2 LQKENI.

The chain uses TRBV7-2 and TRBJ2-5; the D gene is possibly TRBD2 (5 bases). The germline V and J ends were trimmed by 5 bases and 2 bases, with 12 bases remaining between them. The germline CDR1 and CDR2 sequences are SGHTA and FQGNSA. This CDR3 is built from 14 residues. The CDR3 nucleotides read TGTGCCAGCAGCCCACCCGGGGTACAAGAGACCCAGTACTTC. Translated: CASSPPGVQETQYF.

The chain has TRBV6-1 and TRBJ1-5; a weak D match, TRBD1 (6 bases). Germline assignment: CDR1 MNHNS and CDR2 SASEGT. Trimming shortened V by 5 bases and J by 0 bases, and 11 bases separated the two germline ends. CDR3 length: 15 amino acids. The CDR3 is CASSSRTASNQPQHF. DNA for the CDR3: TGTGCCAGCAGTTCCAGGACAGCTAGCAATCAGCCCCAGCATTTT.

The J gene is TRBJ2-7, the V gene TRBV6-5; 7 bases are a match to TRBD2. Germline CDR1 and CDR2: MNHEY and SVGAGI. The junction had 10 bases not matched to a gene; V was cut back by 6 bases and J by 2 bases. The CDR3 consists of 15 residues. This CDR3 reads CASSSGLGGTYEQYF. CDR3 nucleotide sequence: TGTGCCAGCAGCTCCGGCCTGGGGGGGACCTACGAGCAGTACTTC.

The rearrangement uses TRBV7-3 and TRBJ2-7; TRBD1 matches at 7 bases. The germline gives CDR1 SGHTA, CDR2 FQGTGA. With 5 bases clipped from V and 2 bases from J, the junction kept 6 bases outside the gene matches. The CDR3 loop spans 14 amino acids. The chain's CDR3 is CASSPGTAPYEQYF. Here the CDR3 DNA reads TGTGCCAGCAGCCCCGGGACAGCGCCCTACGAGCAGTACTTC.

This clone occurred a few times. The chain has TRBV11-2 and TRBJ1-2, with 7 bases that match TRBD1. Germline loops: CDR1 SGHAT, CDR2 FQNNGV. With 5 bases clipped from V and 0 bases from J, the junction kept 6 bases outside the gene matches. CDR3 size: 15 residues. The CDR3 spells CASSPRTGANYGYTF. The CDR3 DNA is TGTGCCAGCAGCCCCCGGACAGGAGCTAACTATGGCTACACCTTC.

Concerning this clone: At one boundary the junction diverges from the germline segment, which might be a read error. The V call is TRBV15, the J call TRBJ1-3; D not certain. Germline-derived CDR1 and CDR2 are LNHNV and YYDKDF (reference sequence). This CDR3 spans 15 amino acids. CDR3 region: CATSRDRGSGNTIYF. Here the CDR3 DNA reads TGTGCCACCAGCAGGGATCGGGGATCTGGTAACACCATATATTTT. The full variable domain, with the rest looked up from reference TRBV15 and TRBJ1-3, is DAMVIQNPRYQVTQFGKPVTLSCSQTLNHNVMYWYQQKSSQAPKLLFHYYDKDFNNEADTPDNFQSRRPNTSFCFLDIRSPGLGDTAMYLCATSRDRGSGNTIYFGEGSWLTVV.

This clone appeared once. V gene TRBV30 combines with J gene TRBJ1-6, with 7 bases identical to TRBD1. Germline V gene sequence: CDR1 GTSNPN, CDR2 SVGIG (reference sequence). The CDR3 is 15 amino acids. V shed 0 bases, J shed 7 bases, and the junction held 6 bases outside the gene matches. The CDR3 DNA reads TGTGCCTGGAGTGTCGCCGGGACAGACAATTCACCCCTCCACTTT. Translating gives CAWSVAGTDNSPLHF.

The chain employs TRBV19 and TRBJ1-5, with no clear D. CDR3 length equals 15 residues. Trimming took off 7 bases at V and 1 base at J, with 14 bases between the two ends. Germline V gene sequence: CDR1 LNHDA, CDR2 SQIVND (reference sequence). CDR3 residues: CASTRTGGSNQPQHF. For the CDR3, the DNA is TGTGCCAGTACCAGGACTGGAGGGAGCAATCAGCCCCAGCATTTT.

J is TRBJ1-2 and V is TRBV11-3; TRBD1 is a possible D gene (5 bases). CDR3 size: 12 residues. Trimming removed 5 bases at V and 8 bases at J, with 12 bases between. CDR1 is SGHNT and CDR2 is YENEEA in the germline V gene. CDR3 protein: CASSPRGNGYTF. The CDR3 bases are TGTGCCAGCAGCCCCCGGGGGAACGGCTACACCTTC. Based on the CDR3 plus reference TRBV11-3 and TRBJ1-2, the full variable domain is EAGVVQSPRYKIIEKKQPVAFWCNPISGHNTLYWYLQNLGQGPELLIRYENEEAVDDSQLPKDRFSAERLKGVDSTLKIQPAELGDSAVYLCASSPRGNGYTFGSGTRLTVV.

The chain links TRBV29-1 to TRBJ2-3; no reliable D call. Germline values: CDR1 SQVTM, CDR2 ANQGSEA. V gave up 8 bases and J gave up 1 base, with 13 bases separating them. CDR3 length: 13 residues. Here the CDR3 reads CSSSGAGTDTQYF. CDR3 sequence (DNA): TGCAGCTCATCCGGAGCAGGCACAGATACGCAGTATTTT.

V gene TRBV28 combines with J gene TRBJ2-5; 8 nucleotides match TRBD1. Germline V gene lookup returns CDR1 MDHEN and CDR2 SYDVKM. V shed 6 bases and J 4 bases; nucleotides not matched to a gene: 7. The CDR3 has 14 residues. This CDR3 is CASRIAGGGETQYF. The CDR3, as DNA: TGTGCCAGCAGAATCGCAGGGGGCGGAGAGACCCAGTACTTC.

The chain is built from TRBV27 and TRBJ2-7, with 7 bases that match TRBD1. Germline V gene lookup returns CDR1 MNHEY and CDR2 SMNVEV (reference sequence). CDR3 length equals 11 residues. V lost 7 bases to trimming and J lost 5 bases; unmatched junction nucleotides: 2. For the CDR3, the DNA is TGTGCCAGCAACAGGGGTAACGAGCAGTACTTC. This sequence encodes CASNRGNEQYF.

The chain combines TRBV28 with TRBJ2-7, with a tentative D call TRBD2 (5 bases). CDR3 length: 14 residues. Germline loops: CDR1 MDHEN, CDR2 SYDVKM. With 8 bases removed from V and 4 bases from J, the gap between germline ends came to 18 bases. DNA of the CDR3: TGTGCCAGCGGCATGTATATGCGGGCTTACGAGCAGTACTTC. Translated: CASGMYMRAYEQYF.

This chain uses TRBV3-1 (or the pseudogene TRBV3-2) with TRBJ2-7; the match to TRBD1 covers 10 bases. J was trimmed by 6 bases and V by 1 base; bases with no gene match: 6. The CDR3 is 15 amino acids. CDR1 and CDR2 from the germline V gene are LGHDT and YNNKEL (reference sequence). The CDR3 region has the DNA TGTGCCAGCAGCCAAGCCGGCGGGACAGGGGCCGAGCAGTACTTC. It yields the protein CASSQAGGTGAEQYF.

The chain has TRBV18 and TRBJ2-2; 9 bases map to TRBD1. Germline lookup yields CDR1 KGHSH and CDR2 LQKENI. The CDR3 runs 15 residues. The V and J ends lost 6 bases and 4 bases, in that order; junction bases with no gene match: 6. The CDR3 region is CASSRQGVSTGELFF. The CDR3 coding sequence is TGTGCCAGCTCCCGACAGGGGGTTAGCACCGGGGAGCTGTTTTTT.